This record concerns one TCR beta chain sequence. Its antigen is currently unknown. Germline values: CDR1 MDHEN, CDR2 SYDVKM. The CDR3 runs 17 residues. Deletions cut 4 bases from V and 0 bases from J, with 16 bases between. This specimen comes from a study of shared clonotypes between healthy human individuals. Study-wide background: Researchers drew samples from two women and a few men aged 18 to 49. Findings and limits, study-wide: Sequencing depth was expected to affect clonotype sharing among donors.

Under the authors' procedure: ImmunoSEQ output held junction-only sequences without quality scores, so filtering differed. Profiling relied on immunoSEQ multiplex PCR, and the TCRdb table lists in-frame clones only, not all of them. D and trimming were read from the DNA, whereas the V and J calls and clone size are those reported in that table. The sample records 2 million to 2.5 million clones, just over 90% being singletons. Positively selected for CCR7, the CD45RO-negative cells used as naive CD8 cells excluded terminally differentiated effector memory CD45RA+ cells. The chain combines TRBV28 with TRBJ2-1; tentatively, D is TRBD1 or TRBD2 (5 bases each). The TCR was taken from a man aged 18 to 30 in good health. Some clones in this sample may be carry-over from other donors' samples. The sequenced sample was naive CD8+ T cells from PBMCs. Here the CDR3 DNA reads TGTGCCAGCAGTTCACCCAGGTGGGGGAGCTCCTACAATGAGCAGTTCTTC. Residues: CASSSPRWGSSYNEQFF. The variable domain in full, with the rest retrieved from reference TRBV28 and TRBJ2-1, is DVKVTQSSRYLVKRTGEKVFLECVQDMDHENMFWYRQDPGLGLRLIYFSYDVKMKEKGDIPEGYSVSREKKERFSLILESASTNQTSMYLCASSSPRWGSSYNEQFFGPGTRLTVL.